This TCR beta chain was captured by sequencing in a study of beta chain features in type 1 diabetes. Findings and limits, study-wide: Junctions at VDJ sites from type 1 diabetes patients had fewer insertions and more deletions.

Expressed TCRB transcripts got sequenced, as all isolated RNA was reverse transcribed. Sequenced by immunoSEQ multiplex PCR; TCRdb stores in-frame clones only, minus some. The sample yields 70,000 to 95,000 clones, 30% to 40% seen once. In the case of this clone: Its target is not known.

The collection from each donor was one heparinised blood draw averaging roughly 110 mL. The TCR originated in a woman under 30 in good health. Material: stem cell memory CD4+ T cells from blood.

DNA of the CDR3: TGTGCCAGCAGCTTAGGTTCCGGAAACTACGAGCAGTACTTC. Translation: CASSLGSGNYEQYF. This chain uses TRBV7-2 with TRBJ2-5; D ambiguous. The J call may be faulty, since TRBJ2-7 better matches the DNA end. This CDR3 comprises 14 residues. From germline, CDR1 is SGHTA and CDR2 FQGNSA.